This T cell receptor beta chain derives from a study of blood T cell repertoires in COVID-19 (dated by TCRdb to about 2020). Background for the entire study: Samples covering the acute and convalescent phases of COVID-19 were provided by collaborators in the United States, Italy and Spain. The prospective study material was composed of cDNA or gDNA derived from T cells, B-cell-depleted T cells, or PBMCs. Subjects who had been exposed to COVID-19, were actively infected with it, or had recovered from it provided the deeply sampled blood TCRbeta repertoires that made up the dataset. A freely available public database, intended as a resource for researchers studying the immune response to SARS-CoV-2, is where the repertoires were released. Samples came from the ongoing ImmuneRACE study (first 160 participants) plus 1,254 subjects from 6 global collaborators. The sample metadata nearly always contained a de-identified subject ID, COVID-19 status, age in years and sex. Where HLA class I and class II types were available, the types were taken from metadata supplied by the sample provider, not from assay-based typing. What the research found in general, with its limitations: The quantity of clinical and demographic metadata differed by source and by participant and was supplied without curation.

Comment on this clone: Which antigen it targets is not known. No base-level quality is on record; no much larger clone is a single base apart.

CDR3 length: 11 amino acids, cysteine to phenylalanine. The retained sequence is limited to the CDR3, 33 bases, with the frame set at the first base. CDR1 and CDR2, looked up from the germline V gene (reference sequence), are SGHKS and YYEKEE. At the junction V is shortened by 3 bases and J by 7 bases, with 8 bases in between. The immunoSEQ Assay, a bias-controlled multiplex PCR, was used to amplify TCRbeta CDR3 regions from genomic DNA. On the authors' methods: Within the assay, amplification of reference gene primers was used to estimate how many nucleated cells each sample contained. To quantify the absolute abundance of each unique TCRbeta CDR3 rearrangement, sequence reads were collapsed and filtered. Productive Simpson clonality was computed per sample as the square root of Simpson's diversity index over productive rearrangements. Held by TCRdb, this immuneACCESS table contains in-frame sequences only and omits some clones. Under half of the omission traces to an unresolved V gene where checked; the cause of the rest is unknown. V and J calls and clone size are those listed in that table; D and trimming were worked out from the DNA. In all, the sample holds under 65,000 clones, and 70% to 90% of those were seen once. 25% to 35% of the sample is in the top ten clones.

One collaborating source in Seattle enrolled patients while the patients were actively infected and followed the patients over time throughout the course of disease. The collaborating institutions used their own protocols to collect whole blood in K2EDTA tubes. For TCRbeta analysis, collaborators shipped samples as frozen whole blood, isolated PBMCs, or DNA extracted from either of those sample types. The sequence came from a man in his fifties or sixties with COVID-19, enrolled during active disease. The sample consisted of peripheral blood. The chain uses TRBV5-5 and TRBJ2-7, and the D gene may be TRBD1, 5 bases matching. The CDR3 reads CASSSGREQYF. In nucleotide form, the sequence is TGTGCCAGCAGCTCAGGGCGGGAGCAGTACTTC.